This T cell receptor beta chain derives from a study of response to subunit inactivated influenza vaccine. Study-wide results and caveats: Each seasonal flu vaccination may recruit only limited new T cells, authors suggested.

CDR1 is MDHEN and CDR2 is SYDVKM in the germline V gene. V lost 10 bases, J lost 8 bases, and 17 bases lay in between. This CDR3 region has 12 residues. TCRdb re-analysed the RT-PCR reads in MiXCR, keeping a single row per CDR3 protein. This table holds around 760,000 distinct CDR3 sequences, about 14% found once. Of note for this clonotype: What it binds is not known.

The source was PBMCs from blood, collected less than 15 days before vaccination. The TCR comes from a man aged 50-59 years who received an inactivated influenza vaccine. V and J are TRBV28 and TRBJ1-2; possible D gene TRBD1, 6 bases. The CDR3 spells CAIPGQVGGYTF. The CDR3 DNA sequence: TGTGCCATCCCGGGACAAGTAGGAGGCTACACCTTC.